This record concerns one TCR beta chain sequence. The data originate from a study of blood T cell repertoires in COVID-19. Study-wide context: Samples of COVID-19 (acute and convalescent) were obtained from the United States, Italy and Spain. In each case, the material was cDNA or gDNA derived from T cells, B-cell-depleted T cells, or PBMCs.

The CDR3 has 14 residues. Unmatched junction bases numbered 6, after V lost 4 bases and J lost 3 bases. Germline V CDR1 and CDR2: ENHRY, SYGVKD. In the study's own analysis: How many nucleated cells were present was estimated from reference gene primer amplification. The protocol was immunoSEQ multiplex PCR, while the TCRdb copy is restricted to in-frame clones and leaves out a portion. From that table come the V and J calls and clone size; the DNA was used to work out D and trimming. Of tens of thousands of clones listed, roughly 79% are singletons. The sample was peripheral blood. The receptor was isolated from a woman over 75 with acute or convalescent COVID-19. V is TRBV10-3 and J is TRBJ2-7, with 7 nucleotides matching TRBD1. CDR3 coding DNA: TGTGCCATCAGTGCGATGGCAGGGGGCTACGAGCAGTACTTC. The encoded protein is CAISAMAGGYEQYF.